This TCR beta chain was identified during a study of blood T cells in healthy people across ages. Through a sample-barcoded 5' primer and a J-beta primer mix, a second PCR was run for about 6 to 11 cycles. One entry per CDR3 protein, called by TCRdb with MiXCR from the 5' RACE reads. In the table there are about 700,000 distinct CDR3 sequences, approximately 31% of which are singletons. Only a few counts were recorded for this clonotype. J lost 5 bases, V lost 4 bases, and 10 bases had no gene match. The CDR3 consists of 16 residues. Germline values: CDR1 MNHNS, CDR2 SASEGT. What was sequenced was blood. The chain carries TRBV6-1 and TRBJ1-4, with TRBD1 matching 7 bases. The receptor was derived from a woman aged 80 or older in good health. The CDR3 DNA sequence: TGTGCCAGCAGTGGGGGCGGGGGCAGGGGGAATGAAAAACTGTTTTTT. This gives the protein CASSGGGGRGNEKLFF.